This T cell receptor (beta chain) was captured by sequencing in a study of a mutant IDH1 vaccine in newly diagnosed glioma (dated by TCRdb to the early 2020s). Context from the whole study: Of the 30 to 35 patients who were treated, around 62% were male and roughly 38% were female, and the mean age was about 40 years. Peripheral blood was collected at six visits: V03 (baseline), V05, V07, V10, V12 and V13. Longitudinal TCRB deep sequencing was done for 25 treated patients, wherever samples were available for exploratory analyses. Prior to enrollment, patients had been given standard therapy consisting of radiotherapy alone, temozolomide alone, or radiochemotherapy with temozolomide, with the combination given to most patients. The paper as a whole reports these results and caveats: According to the authors, sample limitations meant that analyses of patient blood samples could not be reproduced. Vaccine-induced immune responses across multiple MHC alleles were detected in around 92% of patients. Availability determined which PBMC samples were chosen for TCRB deep sequencing. No apparent relationship was observed between pseudoprogression and alterations in the top peripheral T cell clonotypes detected by TCRB sequencing.

The library was made by the immunoSEQ multiplex PCR assay. Rearranged TCR beta chain sequences were amplified with the hsTCRB Kit following the manufacturer's protocol. Sequencing of TCRB libraries was carried out on an Illumina MiSeq. In the authors' own workflow: The proprietary platform of the kit vendor was used for demultiplexing, trimming and gene mapping. TCRdb carries this immuneACCESS record with in-frame sequences only. Its versions omit some clonotypes, under half of them owing to an unresolved V gene in the studies checked, with the rest unexplained. That table is the source of V, J and clone size, and D and trimming were worked out from the DNA. The sample table holds some 51,000 clones, of which about 74% were seen once. The ten largest clones capture 1.5% to 2% of the sample. The junction carries 16 bases between V and J, which are trimmed by 4 bases and 3 bases respectively. Inclusive of the bounding cysteine and phenylalanine, the CDR3 is 15 residues long. Of all the DNA, just the CDR3 is kept, 45 bases in frame from base 1. Sequences SGDLS (CDR1) and YYNGEE (CDR2) are obtained from the germline V gene.

On this clone: Its antigen target is currently unknown. Within one base of it there is no much larger clone, and no base qualities were kept.

Interpreted using the paper, the time point label stands for: baseline, week 1 (first vaccination visit). The treatment or condition label on this specimen signifies: pre-vaccination baseline after standard-of-care therapy. Donors had newly diagnosed WHO grade 3 or 4 IDH1-mutant astrocytomas with loss of nuclear ATRX. The samples were drawn from NOA16, a multicentre, single-arm, open-label phase I trial in Germany that tested a mutant IDH1 peptide vaccine in humans for the first time. Blood drawn at visit V03 was used as the baseline sample for immunogenicity testing. Genomic DNA for TCRB sequencing was extracted from EDTA blood using the DNeasy Blood and Tissue Kit.

The chain is made from TRBV9 and TRBJ1-1; a tentative D call is TRBD1 (5 bases match). The TCR sequence derives from a woman in her forties with glioma. The sequencing here drew on PBMCs, taken from a glioma patient treated with radiotherapy, temozolomide or both. The sequence in DNA is TGTGCCAGCAGCATGGCAGGGAATGCGTACACTGAAGCTTTCTTT. It codes for CASSMAGNAYTEAFF.